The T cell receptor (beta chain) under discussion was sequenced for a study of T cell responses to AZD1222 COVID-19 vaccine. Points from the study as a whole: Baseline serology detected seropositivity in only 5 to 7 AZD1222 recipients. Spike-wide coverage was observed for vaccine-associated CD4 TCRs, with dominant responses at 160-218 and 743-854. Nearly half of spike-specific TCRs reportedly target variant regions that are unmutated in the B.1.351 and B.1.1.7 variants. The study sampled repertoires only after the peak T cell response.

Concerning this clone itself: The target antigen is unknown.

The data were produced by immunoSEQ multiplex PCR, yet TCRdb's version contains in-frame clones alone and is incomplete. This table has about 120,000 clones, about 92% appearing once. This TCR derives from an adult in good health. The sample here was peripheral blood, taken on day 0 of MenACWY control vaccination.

CDR3: CASSQGRYGELFF. The CDR3 bases are TGTGCCAGCAGCCAAGGGAGGTACGGGGAGCTGTTTTTT. The chain has TRBV14 and TRBJ2-2, with a weak D call TRBD2 (5 bases). Trimming took 1 base from V and 7 from J, leaving 7 bases between them. The CDR3 consists of 13 residues. Germline CDR1 reads SGHDN; CDR2 reads FVKESK.